The 10 T cell receptor beta chains below all came from one sample that was sequenced in a study of PD-L1 blockade in urothelial cancer (dated by TCRdb to 2016 to 2017). Preparation of the library involved the immunoSEQ multiplex PCR assay. This is the immuneACCESS table as TCRdb keeps it, with only in-frame sequences that have V and J called. A part of the clones is gone; compared with another copy, unresolved V genes explain less than half, and the rest is unexplained. Across this sample there are under 95,000 clones, with around 83% seen only once. Approximately 10% of the sample is taken by the ten largest. The sample's time point, from its label and the paper: pretreatment peripheral blood. This sample comprised PBMCs, obtained around atezolizumab (anti-PD-L1) treatment. All receptors come from a woman aged 65 to 85 with urothelial cancer.

The J gene is TRBJ1-1, the V gene TRBV18; TRBD1 might be the D (6 bases). The CDR3 totals 15 residues. Germline CDR1 reads KGHSH; CDR2 reads LQKENI. The V end lost 2 bases, the J end lost 3 bases, and 13 bases lay between the germline ends. The CDR3 DNA follows: TGTGCCAGCTCACCATCCAGGGGAACGGACACTGAAGCTTTCTTT. Protein product: CASSPSRGTDTEAFF.

This clone was observed once. The chain recombines TRBV4-2 with TRBJ2-1; D possibly corresponds to TRBD2 (6 bases). V was shortened by 5 bases and J by 8 bases, with 22 bases between the two germline ends. The CDR3 sequence is 16 residues long. The germline V gene has CDR1 LGHNA and CDR2 YNFKEQ. In nucleotides, the CDR3 is TGTGCCAGCAGCGAAGCTGGGAGGACCCTATTGTATGAGCAGTTCTTC. Protein: CASSEAGRTLLYEQFF.

The gene calls are TRBV18 and TRBJ1-5, with D maybe TRBD1 (6 bases). Per germline, CDR1 KGHSH and CDR2 LQKENI. The CDR3 extends over 13 amino acids. The V end was cut by 5 bases, the J end by 11 bases, with 16 bases between. CDR3 nucleotide sequence: TGTGCCAGCTCAGCAAAAGAGGGGGAGACCCAGCATTTT. Its protein product is CASSAKEGETQHF.

The chain links TRBV7-2 to TRBJ2-7; 9 nucleotides align to TRBD2. The CDR3 length is 15 residues. Per germline, CDR1 SGHTA and CDR2 FQGNSA. V dropped 2 bases and J dropped 7; count of bases not matched to a gene: 9. The CDR3 region has the DNA TGTGCCAGCAGCTTACTCAGCGGGGGGCTAGGGGAGCAGTACTTC. Protein sequence: CASSLLSGGLGEQYF.

This clone was picked up many times. The genes are TRBV4-2 and TRBJ2-2, with 8 bases that match TRBD1. Per the germline V gene, CDR1 is LGHNA and CDR2 is YNFKEQ. This CDR3 comprises 15 residues. The V and J ends lost 1 base and 4 bases, in that order; junction bases with no gene match: 2. The CDR3 reads CASSQGQGPTGELFF. The CDR3 bases are TGTGCCAGCAGCCAAGGACAGGGGCCCACCGGGGAGCTGTTTTTT.

V is TRBV9 and J is TRBJ2-7; 7 bases agree with TRBD2. Per germline, CDR1 SGDLS and CDR2 YYNGEE. Trimming at V came to 0 bases and at J to 4 bases, leaving 7 bases not matched to a gene. This CDR3 has 15 residues. This chain's CDR3 is CASSVGAGRSYEQYF. Here the CDR3 DNA reads TGTGCCAGCAGCGTAGGAGCGGGGCGGTCTTACGAGCAGTACTTC.

This clone has a handful of counts. V and J are TRBV4-1 and TRBJ2-2; 10 positions agree with TRBD2. The CDR3 has 17 amino acids. V dropped 2 bases and J dropped 3; count of bases not matched to a gene: 6. Germline V CDR1 and CDR2: MGHRA, YSYEKL. The CDR3 region has the DNA TGCGCCAGCAGCCAATACGATCTAGCGGGAGACACCGGGGAGCTGTTTTTT. It codes for CASSQYDLAGDTGELFF.

V usage is TRBV27 and J usage is TRBJ1-1; a weak D match, TRBD1 (6 bases). The germline V gene has CDR1 MNHEY and CDR2 SMNVEV (reference sequence). Trimming shortened V by 6 bases and J by 1 base, and 18 bases separated the two germline ends. The CDR3 runs to 16 residues. CDR3 sequence: CASRPNPGAKNTEAFF. The CDR3 bases are TGTGCCAGCAGACCCAACCCAGGGGCCAAGAACACTGAAGCTTTCTTT.

The chain recombines TRBV30 with TRBJ1-1, with 8 bases aligning to TRBD1. With 4 bases clipped from V and 7 bases from J, the junction kept 2 bases outside the gene matches. This CDR3 has 11 residues. The germline CDR1 and CDR2 sequences are GTSNPN and SVGIG (reference sequence). The CDR3 loop reads CAWTDRGEAFF. DNA for the CDR3: TGTGCCTGGACTGACAGGGGTGAAGCTTTCTTT.

CDR3 nucleotides: TGTGCCACCAGCAGAGACCAGGGGAACTATGGCTACACCTTC. It yields the protein CATSRDQGNYGYTF. The chain links TRBV15 to TRBJ1-2; D may be TRBD1 (6 bases). Germline V gene lookup returns CDR1 LNHNV and CDR2 YYDKDF (reference sequence). The CDR3 totals 14 residues. V gave up 0 bases and J gave up 2 bases, with 7 bases separating them.